This T cell receptor (beta chain) was profiled in a study of response to subunit inactivated influenza vaccine. This clonotype was observed a handful of times. The antigen is undetermined. In germline, CDR1 is MDHEN, CDR2 SYDVKM. The CDR3 length is 15 residues. Trimming removed 5 bases at V and 1 base at J, with 15 bases between. TCRdb processed the RT-PCR reads anew with MiXCR; each CDR3 protein has one entry. The table has roughly 570,000 distinct CDR3 sequences, approximately 13% seen once. Overall study findings and caveats: Authors suggested each seasonal flu vaccination may recruit only limited numbers of new T cells.

The material was PBMCs from blood, obtained roughly 48 days after vaccination. This receptor was taken from a man between 50 and 59 years old who received an inactivated influenza vaccine. The chain uses TRBV28 and TRBJ2-7; weak D call: TRBD2 (6 bases). The CDR3 is CASSAVLAPSYEQYF. CDR3 bases: TGTGCCAGCAGTGCTGTGCTAGCGCCTTCCTACGAGCAGTACTTC.